The clone carrying this T cell receptor (beta chain) showed up just once. Its antigen is undetermined. Some clones are missing from TCRdb's copy, which holds only in-frame ones; the method was immunoSEQ multiplex PCR. The table has fewer than 400,000 clones, 67% seen once. The sample is drawn from a study of cytotoxic CD8 clonotypes in ibrutinib-treated CLL. The wider study: Responses: approximately 25 partial, 2 complete; after median around 70 months, about 14 stayed remitted, around twelve progressed. Overall study findings and caveats: Before falling back toward baseline at progression, clonality had risen at the time of ibrutinib response.

The CDR3 loop spans 12 amino acids. V was shortened by 3 bases and J by 5 bases, with 8 bases between the two germline ends. CDR1 and CDR2 from the germline V gene are LNHDA and SQIVND (reference sequence). V is TRBV19 and J is TRBJ2-7; maybe TRBD2 (6 bases). The TCR comes from a human donor with chronic lymphocytic leukemia. The source was PBMCs, collected after 36 months of ibrutinib treatment. CDR3 loop: CASSMEGDEQYF. CDR3 nucleotides: TGTGCCAGTAGTATGGAGGGCGACGAGCAGTACTTC.